A single sample gave rise to the 10 T cell receptor beta chains below, sequenced in a study of post-analysis software for immune sequencing data. General observations from the study: In patients, TRBV5-6, TRBV5-1 and TRBV20-1 belonged to roughly five TRBV segments found more frequently than in controls.

The TCR beta cDNA libraries carried unique molecular identifiers. TCRdb recomputed calls from the PCR reads with MiXCR, one row per CDR3 protein. In the table there are about 770,000 distinct CDR3 sequences, under 60% of which are singletons. No antigens are known for them. Sequencing used blood. The source is a girl between 10 and 17 years old with multiple sclerosis.

This chain connects TRBV13 to TRBJ2-7; possible D gene TRBD1, 7 bases. The CDR3 has 18 residues. V lost 5 bases and J lost 4, with 27 bases in between. Germline assignment: CDR1 PRHDT and CDR2 FYEKMQ (reference sequence). CDR3 sequence reads: CASSPQGGGGVPTYEQYF. The CDR3 coding sequence is TGTGCCAGCAGCCCCCAGGGGGGAGGCGGGGTCCCAACTTACGAGCAGTACTTC.

At least ten counts were recorded for this clonotype. This rearrangement joins TRBV5-1 to TRBJ2-7; the D call may be TRBD1 or TRBD2 (5 bases each). The CDR3 loop spans 15 amino acids. CDR1 is SGHRS, CDR2 YFSETQ, per germline. V shed 1 base and J shed 1 base, with 12 bases lying between them. CDR3 amino acids: CASSLTGTGSYEQYF. DNA for the CDR3: TGCGCCAGCAGCTTGACCGGGACCGGGTCCTACGAGCAGTACTTC.

The chain is built from TRBV12-3 or TRBV12-4 and TRBJ1-2; no reliable D call. V lost 7 bases and J lost 2, with 17 bases in between. This CDR3 has 15 residues. The CDR3 nucleotides are TGTGCCAGCAACCTCCTGGGCCTAGGGAACTATGGCTACACCTTC. Translating gives CASNLLGLGNYGYTF.

The J gene is TRBJ1-1, the V gene TRBV5-1; a possible D gene is TRBD1 (5 bases). With 1 base removed from V and 0 bases from J, the gap between germline ends came to 16 bases. CDR1 and CDR2 (germline): SGHRS, YFSETQ. The length of the CDR3 is 17 residues. The CDR3: CASSLSGGNDLNTEAFF. The CDR3 nucleotides read TGCGCCAGCAGCTTGTCTGGGGGGAACGATTTGAACACTGAAGCTTTCTTT.

V usage is TRBV9 and J usage is TRBJ2-7; 14 nucleotides match TRBD2. The CDR3 is made up of 15 amino acids. Per germline, CDR1 SGDLS and CDR2 YYNGEE. Trimming took 4 bases from V and 7 from J; bases not matched to a gene: 7. CDR3 protein: CASSSTSGRAGEQYF. CDR3 nucleotide sequence: TGTGCCAGCAGCTCGACTAGCGGGAGGGCCGGAGAGCAGTACTTC.

CDR3 bases: TGTGCCAGCACCCGCGTGGGCACAGATACGCAGTATTTT. Protein sequence: CASTRVGTDTQYF. The gene calls are TRBV12-3 or TRBV12-4 and TRBJ2-3; no clear D. V was shortened by 7 bases and J by 1 base, with 9 bases between the two germline ends. CDR3 length equals 13 residues.

J is TRBJ1-2 and V is TRBV7-9; tentative D call: TRBD1 (6 bases). Looked up from germline, CDR1 is SEHNR and CDR2 is FQNEAQ (reference sequence). This CDR3 contains 14 residues. The V gene lost 2 bases and the J gene lost 6 bases, with 13 bases spanning the gap. The chain's CDR3 is CASSLLGGADGYTF. The DNA of the CDR3 is TGTGCCAGCAGCTTACTTGGGGGCGCGGATGGCTACACCTTC.

The chain employs TRBV29-1 and TRBJ1-1; D gene unclear. The CDR3 sequence is 12 residues long. The germline V gene has CDR1 SQVTM and CDR2 ANQGSEA. V dropped 6 bases and J dropped 4 bases, with 12 bases sitting between them. The CDR3 sequence: CSVMGSGTEAFF. For the CDR3, the DNA is TGCAGCGTCATGGGTTCTGGCACTGAAGCTTTCTTT.

This chain joins TRBV29-1 and TRBJ2-5; 7 nucleotides line up with TRBD2. The length of the CDR3 is 16 residues. V shed 8 bases and J 2 bases; nucleotides not matched to a gene: 17. Per the germline V gene, CDR1 is SQVTM and CDR2 is ANQGSEA. The CDR3 here is CSIDLRGGRLQETQYF. In DNA, the CDR3 is TGCAGCATCGACCTGAGGGGCGGGAGACTTCAAGAGACCCAGTACTTC. Combining the CDR3 with reference TRBV29-1 and TRBJ2-5 gives the whole variable domain SAVISQKPSRDICQRGTSLTIQCQVDSQVTMMFWYRQQPGQSLTLIATANQGSEATYESGFVIDKFPISRPNLTFSTLTVSNMSPEDSSIYLCSIDLRGGRLQETQYFGPGTRLLVL.

This clonotype was counted a few times. The chain employs TRBV5-1 and TRBJ2-7; no definite D call. This CDR3 region has 15 residues. V dropped 4 bases and J dropped 6 bases, with 20 bases sitting between them. From germline, CDR1 is SGHRS and CDR2 YFSETQ. CDR3 sequence reads: CASSARRTSPFEQYF. The CDR3 region has the DNA TGCGCCAGCAGCGCACGCAGGACCAGTCCTTTCGAGCAGTACTTC.